This T cell receptor beta chain is from a study of OX40 agonist ivuxolimab in advanced cancers. Per germline, CDR1 MNHNS and CDR2 SASEGT. J gave up 1 base and V 1 base, and 16 bases lay outside the gene matches. This CDR3 comprises 19 residues. Method: immunoSEQ multiplex PCR; TCRdb's copy keeps in-frame clones and lacks some. This sample yields tens of thousands of clones, of which around 91% are seen a single time; 18% belongs to the top ten. The sequence was obtained from an adult with an advanced solid tumor such as melanoma, head and neck, liver or kidney cancer. V usage is TRBV6-1 and J usage is TRBJ2-7, with 7 bases matching TRBD1. Sequenced material: CD4+ or CD8+ T cells sorted from blood, taken in a trial of the OX40 agonist ivuxolimab. In DNA form, the CDR3 reads TGTGCCAGCAGTGAAGAGGGGGCCCCGGGACAGAAAATATCCTACGAGCAGTACTTC. It yields the protein CASSEEGAPGQKISYEQYF.